These T cell receptor beta chains were read from a single sample in a study of T cell responses to AZD1222 COVID-19 vaccine. TCRdb keeps only in-frame clones here, not all; method: immunoSEQ multiplex PCR. Of 90,000 or so clones listed, nearly 90% are singletons. Sequencing was performed on peripheral blood, taken on day 0 of AZD1222 vaccination. All receptors derive from an adult in good health. The CDR3 runs from the conserved cysteine through the conserved F or W. D genes are given only for firm matches. Clone sizes are given selectively: once, few, many, or a class where the clone is expanded.

abundance: once; v_gene: TRBV27; d_gene: .; j_gene: TRBJ1-5; CDR3nt: TGTGCCAGCGGCCCTCACTGGGGCAGTAGCAATCAGCCCCAGCATTTT; CDR3aa: CASGPHWGSSNQPQHF
abundance: .; v_gene: TRBV29-1; d_gene: .; j_gene: TRBJ2-7; CDR3nt: TGCAGCGCAGCAGGGGCGCGGTACGAGCAGTACTTC; CDR3aa: CSAAGARYEQYF
abundance: .; v_gene: TRBV29-1; d_gene: .; j_gene: TRBJ2-3; CDR3nt: TGCAGCGTTGATTCAGACCCACACCGCACAGATACGCAGTATTTT; CDR3aa: CSVDSDPHRTDTQYF
abundance: .; v_gene: TRBV5-1; d_gene: .; j_gene: TRBJ1-2; CDR3nt: TGCGCCAGCAGCCTTCTTACGGGCCTGAGCTATGGCTACACCTTC; CDR3aa: CASSLLTGLSYGYTF
abundance: .; v_gene: TRBV4-3; d_gene: .; j_gene: TRBJ1-4; CDR3nt: TGCGCCAGCAGCCGTACGAGGGCTGAAAAACTGTTTTTT; CDR3aa: CASSRTRAEKLFF
abundance: .; v_gene: TRBV5-4; d_gene: .; j_gene: TRBJ2-7; CDR3nt: TGTGCCAGCAGTCACGGCGGGAGGGGACAGGCCTCCTACGAGCAGTACTTC; CDR3aa: CASSHGGRGQASYEQYF
abundance: .; v_gene: TRBV5-1; d_gene: .; j_gene: TRBJ2-7; CDR3nt: TGCGCCAGCAGCCCCGGGGAGATCTACGAGCAGTACTTC; CDR3aa: CASSPGEIYEQYF
abundance: once; v_gene: TRBV6-1; d_gene: .; j_gene: TRBJ1-6; CDR3nt: TGTGCCAGCAGTGAAGCCCCTCCGGCAGCCTATAATTCACCCCTCCACTTT; CDR3aa: CASSEAPPAAYNSPLHF
abundance: .; v_gene: TRBV3-1/TRBV3-2; d_gene: .; j_gene: TRBJ1-2; CDR3nt: TGTGCCAGCAGCCAAGATTGGCTAGGGGGCTACACCTTC; CDR3aa: CASSQDWLGGYTF
abundance: .; v_gene: TRBV28; d_gene: .; j_gene: TRBJ1-2; CDR3nt: TGTGCCAGCAGTCCTCATTCGGGTTATGGCTACACCTTC; CDR3aa: CASSPHSGYGYTF
abundance: .; v_gene: TRBV27; d_gene: .; j_gene: TRBJ2-1; CDR3nt: TGTGCCAGCAGGGAAGACTACAACTCCTACAATGAGCAGTTCTTC; CDR3aa: CASREDYNSYNEQFF
abundance: .; v_gene: TRBV20-1; d_gene: .; j_gene: TRBJ2-3; CDR3nt: TGCAGTGCTAGTGGGCTTATAGCGAACACAGATACGCAGTATTTT; CDR3aa: CSASGLIANTDTQYF
abundance: once; v_gene: TRBV7-2; d_gene: .; j_gene: TRBJ2-5; CDR3nt: TGCCACCTCCAAACCCTAGAGACCCAGTACTTC; CDR3aa: CHLQTLETQYF
abundance: .; v_gene: TRBV7-8; d_gene: .; j_gene: TRBJ2-5; CDR3nt: TGTGCCAGCAGCTTAGGGAGGGGAGTCGTGGAGACCCAGTACTTC; CDR3aa: CASSLGRGVVETQYF
abundance: .; v_gene: TRBV9; d_gene: TRBD1; j_gene: TRBJ2-7; CDR3nt: TGTGCCAGCAGCGTAGGTGCGGGGACAGGGGGCTACGAGCAGTACTTC; CDR3aa: CASSVGAGTGGYEQYF
abundance: .; v_gene: TRBV6-5; d_gene: TRBD1; j_gene: TRBJ1-4; CDR3nt: TGTGCCAGCAGACGGGACAGGGGAGAAAAACTGTTTTTT; CDR3aa: CASRRDRGEKLFF
abundance: .; v_gene: TRBV20-1; d_gene: .; j_gene: TRBJ2-5; CDR3nt: TGCAGTGCACTAGCAAGAGAGACCCAGTACTTC; CDR3aa: CSALARETQYF
abundance: .; v_gene: TRBV5-4; d_gene: .; j_gene: TRBJ2-2; CDR3nt: TGTGCCAGCAGCCAGACAGGGAGGAGTTACGCCGGGGAGCTGTTTTTT; CDR3aa: CASSQTGRSYAGELFF
abundance: .; v_gene: TRBV6-5; d_gene: .; j_gene: TRBJ1-1; CDR3nt: TGTGCCAGCAGTTCTAGGGAGGCCACTGAAGCTTTCTTT; CDR3aa: CASSSREATEAFF
abundance: .; v_gene: TRBV11-2; d_gene: TRBD2; j_gene: TRBJ2-5; CDR3nt: TGTGCCAGCAGCAACGGGGCTACTAGCGGGAGTGGAGAGACCCAGTACTTC; CDR3aa: CASSNGATSGSGETQYF
abundance: .; v_gene: TRBV19; d_gene: .; j_gene: TRBJ1-6; CDR3nt: TGTGCCAGTAGTTTCCAATCTTCACCCCTCCACTTT; CDR3aa: CASSFQSSPLHF
abundance: .; v_gene: TRBV12-3/TRBV12-4; d_gene: TRBD1; j_gene: TRBJ1-2; CDR3nt: TGTGCCAGCAGTCCAACAGGGGACTATGGCTACACCTTC; CDR3aa: CASSPTGDYGYTF
abundance: .; v_gene: TRBV29-1; d_gene: .; j_gene: TRBJ1-1; CDR3nt: TGCAGCGTTGATCAGCGGAACACTGAAGCTTTCTTT; CDR3aa: CSVDQRNTEAFF
abundance: .; v_gene: TRBV7-9; d_gene: TRBD1; j_gene: TRBJ1-1; CDR3nt: TGTGCCAGCAGCATTGACAGGGGGCTCGCTGACACTGAAGCTTTCTTT; CDR3aa: CASSIDRGLADTEAFF
abundance: .; v_gene: TRBV12-5; d_gene: .; j_gene: TRBJ1-1; CDR3nt: TGTGCTAGTGGTTTGGTAGTAGGGGATGACGTTACGAACACTGAAGCTTTCTTT; CDR3aa: CASGLVVGDDVTNTEAFF
abundance: .; v_gene: TRBV2; d_gene: TRBD2; j_gene: TRBJ2-2; CDR3nt: TGTGCCAGCAGACTAGCGGGGTGGGGAACCGGGGAGCTGTTTTTT; CDR3aa: CASRLAGWGTGELFF
abundance: .; v_gene: TRBV7-9; d_gene: .; j_gene: TRBJ1-4; CDR3nt: TGTGCCAGCAGCTTACGGTTAACTAATGAAAAACTGTTTTTT; CDR3aa: CASSLRLTNEKLFF
abundance: .; v_gene: TRBV7-3; d_gene: TRBD2; j_gene: TRBJ2-2; CDR3nt: TGTGCCAGCAGCCAGCGGGAGGGAAAGGAGACCGGGGAGCTGTTTTTT; CDR3aa: CASSQREGKETGELFF
abundance: .; v_gene: TRBV6-2/TRBV6-3; d_gene: .; j_gene: TRBJ2-6; CDR3nt: TGTGCCAGCAGTTACTCGCTACACTCTGGGGCCAACGTCCTGACTTTC; CDR3aa: CASSYSLHSGANVLTF
abundance: .; v_gene: TRBV5-5; d_gene: .; j_gene: TRBJ2-7; CDR3nt: TGTGCCAGCAGTTATCTAAGCGAAAGCTACGAGCAGTACTTC; CDR3aa: CASSYLSESYEQYF
abundance: .; v_gene: TRBV4-3; d_gene: .; j_gene: TRBJ1-4; CDR3nt: TGCGCCAGCAGCCAAGGGGGGGGTTCTCATGAAAAACTGTTTTTT; CDR3aa: CASSQGGGSHEKLFF
abundance: .; v_gene: TRBV12-3/TRBV12-4; d_gene: .; j_gene: TRBJ1-2; CDR3nt: TGTGCCAGCAGTTTTGGAGGATATGGCTACACCTTC; CDR3aa: CASSFGGYGYTF
abundance: .; v_gene: TRBV7-2; d_gene: .; j_gene: TRBJ1-6; CDR3nt: TGTGCCAGCAGCCGGACCCAGGGGAGATTGACCTATAATTCACCCCTCCACTTT; CDR3aa: CASSRTQGRLTYNSPLHF
abundance: .; v_gene: TRBV28; d_gene: .; j_gene: TRBJ2-2; CDR3nt: TGTGCCAGCAGTTCCTTCGGGACCAACCTAGGGGAGCTGTTTTTT; CDR3aa: CASSSFGTNLGELFF
abundance: .; v_gene: TRBV7-9; d_gene: TRBD1; j_gene: TRBJ2-3; CDR3nt: TGTGCCAGCAGCTTAGGTCGCTGGACAGGGACCACAGATACGCAGTATTTT; CDR3aa: CASSLGRWTGTTDTQYF
abundance: .; v_gene: TRBV3-1/TRBV3-2; d_gene: .; j_gene: TRBJ2-4; CDR3nt: TGTGCCAGCAGCCAAGGGCAGGAGGGCATTCAGTACTTC; CDR3aa: CASSQGQEGIQYF
abundance: .; v_gene: TRBV7-6; d_gene: TRBD1; j_gene: TRBJ2-7; CDR3nt: TGTGCCAGCAGCTTGAATCCGGGACAGGGGTACGAGCAGTACTTC; CDR3aa: CASSLNPGQGYEQYF
abundance: .; v_gene: TRBV19; d_gene: .; j_gene: TRBJ1-2; CDR3nt: TGTGCCAGTAGTATAGACACGAGGATTCTCTATGGCTACACCTTC; CDR3aa: CASSIDTRILYGYTF
abundance: .; v_gene: TRBV10-3; d_gene: .; j_gene: TRBJ1-1; CDR3nt: TGTGCCTCAAAGGGGCTCCCTAACACTGAAGCTTTCTTT; CDR3aa: CASKGLPNTEAFF
abundance: .; v_gene: TRBV7-6; d_gene: .; j_gene: TRBJ1-1; CDR3nt: TGTGCCAGCAGCTTATCGGGGGGGGCTGGCACTGAAGCTTTCTTT; CDR3aa: CASSLSGGAGTEAFF
abundance: .; v_gene: TRBV6-5; d_gene: .; j_gene: TRBJ1-5; CDR3nt: TGTGCCAGCAGTAGAGCGGGGGGAGGGCAGCCCCAGCATTTT; CDR3aa: CASSRAGGGQPQHF
abundance: .; v_gene: TRBV4-3; d_gene: .; j_gene: TRBJ1-2; CDR3nt: TGCGCCAGCAGCCAAACTCTACTCACAGTGACGATCTATGGCTACACCTTC; CDR3aa: CASSQTLLTVTIYGYTF
abundance: .; v_gene: TRBV18; d_gene: .; j_gene: TRBJ1-1; CDR3nt: TGTGCCAGCTCACCACGGGGGGATCGACTCCCTGAAGCTTTCTTT; CDR3aa: CASSPRGDRLPEAFF
abundance: .; v_gene: TRBV6-1; d_gene: .; j_gene: TRBJ1-2; CDR3nt: TGTGCCAGCAGTGATTGGGGGGCCTTTGGCTACACCTTC; CDR3aa: CASSDWGAFGYTF
abundance: .; v_gene: TRBV11-2; d_gene: .; j_gene: TRBJ2-3; CDR3nt: TGTGCCAGCAGCCCTTCAGCGGGTTTTTCTAGCACAGATACGCAGTATTTT; CDR3aa: CASSPSAGFSSTDTQYF
abundance: few; v_gene: TRBV6-5; d_gene: .; j_gene: TRBJ1-2; CDR3nt: TGTGCCAGCAGTAACGGGGGGGGGATCACCTATGGCTACACCTTC; CDR3aa: CASSNGGGITYGYTF
abundance: .; v_gene: TRBV19; d_gene: TRBD1; j_gene: TRBJ1-1; CDR3nt: TGTGCCAGTAGAGACAGGGTTAACACTGAAGCTTTCTTT; CDR3aa: CASRDRVNTEAFF
abundance: .; v_gene: TRBV28; d_gene: .; j_gene: TRBJ1-1; CDR3nt: TGTGCCAGCAGCCTAGGACACCGAAACACTGAAGCTTTCTTT; CDR3aa: CASSLGHRNTEAFF
abundance: few; v_gene: TRBV6-1; d_gene: .; j_gene: TRBJ2-7; CDR3nt: TGTGCCAGCAGTGAAATGAGTGGGAACCAATTTCCCTACGAGCAGTACTTC; CDR3aa: CASSEMSGNQFPYEQYF
abundance: .; v_gene: TRBV4-1; d_gene: .; j_gene: TRBJ2-7; CDR3nt: TGCGCCAGCAGCCAACAGCACGGATCCTACGAGCAGTACTTC; CDR3aa: CASSQQHGSYEQYF
abundance: .; v_gene: TRBV28; d_gene: .; j_gene: TRBJ2-7; CDR3nt: TGTGCCAGCAGTGGAGGGGGGGACAGCTCCTACGAGCAGTACTTC; CDR3aa: CASSGGGDSSYEQYF
abundance: .; v_gene: TRBV29-1; d_gene: .; j_gene: TRBJ1-4; CDR3nt: TGCAGCGTTGAATTAGGGCGATCTGGAAAACTGTTTTTT; CDR3aa: CSVELGRSGKLFF
abundance: .; v_gene: TRBV7-2; d_gene: TRBD1; j_gene: TRBJ1-6; CDR3nt: TGTGCCAGCAGCCACGGACAGGGAAATTCACCCCTCCACTTT; CDR3aa: CASSHGQGNSPLHF